The 21 T cell receptor beta chains listed next were all sequenced from one sample in a study of blood T cells in healthy people across ages. For the second PCR, which ran for roughly 7 to 11 cycles, a sample-barcoded 5' primer and a J-beta primer mix were used. TCRdb re-derived calls from the 5' RACE reads in MiXCR, one entry per CDR3 protein. The sample includes about 1.8 million distinct CDR3 sequences, around 50% of them seen just once. Sequencing input: blood. The receptors were gathered from a woman aged 40 to 50 in good health.

V and J are TRBV7-2 and TRBJ2-7; D possibly corresponds to TRBD2 (7 bases). The V end was cut by 2 bases, the J end by 2 bases, with 16 bases between. This CDR3 spans 16 amino acids. CDR1 and CDR2 from the germline V gene are SGHTA and FQGNSA. CDR3 sequence reads: CASSLRGGTSPYEQYF. The DNA of the CDR3 is TGTGCCAGCAGCTTAAGGGGGGGAACCTCACCCTACGAGCAGTACTTC. The full variable domain, in which reference TRBV7-2 and TRBJ2-7 provide the parts outside the CDR3, is GAGVSQSPSNKVTEKGKDVELRCDPISGHTALYWYRQSLGQGLEFLIYFQGNSAPDKSGLPSDRFSAERTGGSVSTLTIQRTQQEDSAVYLCASSLRGGTSPYEQYFGPGTRLTVT.

In this sample, this clonotype turned up a few times. This chain links TRBV6-6 with TRBJ1-2; D is unresolved. Germline CDR1 reads MNHNY; CDR2 reads SVGAGI (reference sequence). The CDR3 is made up of 15 amino acids. V was clipped by 2 bases and J by 4 bases, with 14 bases between them. The CDR3 DNA reads TGTGCCAGCAGTTACCACAAAGAGGGAGGCTATGGCTACACCTTC. It codes for CASSYHKEGGYGYTF.

This clonotype was counted only a few times. The chain employs TRBV6-2 or TRBV6-3 and TRBJ2-1; possibly TRBD1 for D (6 bases). The germline CDR1 and CDR2 sequences are MNHEY and SVGEGT. The CDR3 totals 12 residues. The V gene lost 4 bases and the J gene lost 8 bases, with 9 bases spanning the gap. The CDR3 loop reads CASSWTVDEQFF. The CDR3 coding sequence is TGTGCCAGCAGTTGGACAGTCGATGAGCAGTTCTTC.

The chain links TRBV15 to TRBJ2-7, with 9 bases fitting TRBD2. The CDR3 extends over 14 amino acids. In germline, CDR1 is LNHNV, CDR2 YYDKDF (reference sequence). Trimming cost V 5 bases and J 3 bases; bases outside gene matches: 5. The CDR3 DNA follows: TGTGCCACCAGCGGTAGCGGGGGCCGCTACGAGCAGTACTTC. Translation gives CATSGSGGRYEQYF.

The rearrangement links TRBV2 to TRBJ2-3; D perhaps matches TRBD2 (5 bases). Germline V CDR1 and CDR2: SNHLY, FYNNEI. Trimming took off 6 bases at V and 8 bases at J, with 15 bases between the two ends. CDR3 length: 13 amino acids. CDR3 residues: CASRVGLDRTQYF. The CDR3 nucleotides read TGTGCCAGCAGGGTTGGACTGGATCGTACGCAGTATTTT.

The gene calls are TRBV20-1 and TRBJ2-7; 9 nucleotides match TRBD1. V shed 0 bases, J shed 4 bases, and the junction held 7 bases outside the gene matches. From germline, CDR1 is DFQATT and CDR2 SNEGSKA (reference sequence). This CDR3 region has 15 residues. DNA of the CDR3: TGCAGTGCTAGAGATCACACCGGGACAGGGTACGAGCAGTACTTC. Protein sequence: CSARDHTGTGYEQYF.

This clonotype was found a few times. Here the CDR3 DNA reads TGCGCCAGCAGCTTAGGGTCCTTGGGGGCCAACGTCCTGACTTTC. It translates to CASSLGSLGANVLTF. V usage is TRBV5-1 and J usage is TRBJ2-6; D is uncertain. Germline V gene data show CDR1 as SGHRS and CDR2 as YFSETQ. The V gene lost 2 bases and the J gene lost 4 bases, with 10 bases spanning the gap. The CDR3 has 15 residues.

The V call is TRBV9, the J call TRBJ2-3; D ambiguous. The CDR3 has 13 amino acids. Germline V CDR1 and CDR2: SGDLS, YYNGEE. The germline V and J ends were trimmed by 4 bases and 5 bases, with 11 bases remaining between them. This chain's CDR3 is CASSTRSGDTQYF. The CDR3 DNA sequence: TGTGCCAGCAGCACCCGGTCTGGAGATACGCAGTATTTT. The whole variable domain, filled in from reference TRBV9 and TRBJ2-3, reads DSGVTQTPKHLITATGQRVTLRCSPRSGDLSVYWYQQSLDQGLQFLIQYYNGEERAKGNILERFSAQQFPDLHSELNLSSLELGDSALYFCASSTRSGDTQYFGPGTRLTVL.

The chain carries TRBV6-1 and TRBJ2-5; 11 bases map to TRBD1. Germline loops: CDR1 MNHNS, CDR2 SASEGT. This CDR3 contains 15 residues. The trim removed 6 bases at V and 2 bases at J, leaving 5 bases unmatched. Here the CDR3 DNA reads TGTGCCAGCAGATCAGGACAGGGGGCTCAAGAGACCCAGTACTTC. Translation: CASRSGQGAQETQYF.

This clonotype was seen more than once but under ten times. The chain has TRBV7-6 and TRBJ2-5; the D gene is possibly TRBD2 (6 bases). V lost 1 base and J 3 bases, leaving 15 bases between the germline ends. The germline CDR1 and CDR2 sequences are SGHVS and FNYEAQ. The CDR3 length is 16 residues. CDR3 bases: TGTGCCAGCAGCTTAGGACCCCGGACTACCAAAGAGACCCAGTACTTC. Protein sequence: CASSLGPRTTKETQYF. Supplemented by reference TRBV7-6 and TRBJ2-5, the full variable domain reads GAGVSQSPRYKVTKRGQDVALRCDPISGHVSLYWYRQALGQGPEFLTYFNYEAQQDKSGLPNDRFSAERPEGSISTLTIQRTEQRDSAMYRCASSLGPRTTKETQYFGPGTRLLVL.

This clonotype was observed a few times. V usage is TRBV11-1 and J usage is TRBJ2-1; perhaps TRBD1 as D (6 bases). Trimming shortened V by 5 bases and J by 1 base, and 12 bases separated the two germline ends. Germline V lookup: CDR1 SGHAT, CDR2 FQDESV (reference sequence). There are 15 residues in the CDR3. The CDR3 is CASSPPDRSYNEQFF. The CDR3 coding sequence is TGTGCCAGCAGCCCGCCTGACAGGTCCTACAATGAGCAGTTCTTC.

This clonotype was seen a handful of times. The chain recombines TRBV6-5 with TRBJ2-5; TRBD1 matches 9 bases. The germline V gene has CDR1 MNHEY and CDR2 SVGAGI. With 5 bases clipped from V and 1 base from J, the junction kept 8 bases outside the gene matches. The CDR3 contains 16 residues. Here the CDR3 DNA reads TGTGCCAGCAGTCCGGGGACAGGGTCACTCCAAGAGACCCAGTACTTC. Amino acids: CASSPGTGSLQETQYF.

This clonotype has a handful of counts. J is TRBJ2-3 and V is TRBV29-1, with D possibly being TRBD1 (5 bases). CDR1 is SQVTM, CDR2 ANQGSEA, per germline. Trimming cost V 5 bases and J 2 bases, with 14 bases left between them. The CDR3 totals 14 residues. The CDR3 protein is CSVPGSVLTDTQYF. CDR3 bases: TGCAGCGTTCCAGGGTCGGTCCTCACAGATACGCAGTATTTT.

This clonotype occurred a few times. The V gene is TRBV20-1, the J gene TRBJ2-5, with 8 bases that match TRBD2. CDR1 and CDR2 from the germline V gene are DFQATT and SNEGSKA (reference sequence). This CDR3 has 14 residues. V trimming: 0 bases; J trimming: 2 bases; junction bases outside the gene matches: 2. The CDR3 loop reads CSARDGGEQETQYF. DNA of the CDR3: TGCAGTGCTAGAGACGGGGGGGAACAAGAGACCCAGTACTTC.

This chain joins TRBV7-2 and TRBJ2-7; no reliable D call. The germline gives CDR1 SGHTA, CDR2 FQGNSA. Trimming stripped 3 bases from V and 7 bases from J, with 13 bases between. This CDR3 has 13 residues. The CDR3 sequence is CASSFDTTGEQYF. CDR3 nucleotide sequence: TGTGCCAGCAGCTTCGATACTACCGGGGAGCAGTACTTC.

J is TRBJ2-1 and V is TRBV20-1; 14 nucleotides line up with TRBD2. V lost 5 bases to trimming and J lost 2 bases; unmatched junction nucleotides: 17. The CDR3 runs 20 residues. Per germline, CDR1 DFQATT and CDR2 SNEGSKA (reference sequence). This CDR3 reads CSASNARGTSGGPTYNEQFF. The CDR3 DNA sequence: TGCAGTGCTTCAAACGCCCGAGGGACTAGCGGGGGTCCCACCTACAATGAGCAGTTCTTC.

A few counts support this clonotype. The rearrangement joins TRBV20-1 to TRBJ1-5; D not resolved. Trimming cost V 8 bases and J 3 bases, with 20 bases left between them. Germline CDR1 reads DFQATT; CDR2 reads SNEGSKA (reference sequence). The CDR3 sequence is 15 residues long. The CDR3 spells CSIPASGLSNQPQHF. The CDR3 DNA reads as TGCAGTATCCCAGCGTCCGGGTTATCCAATCAGCCCCAGCATTTT.

V gene TRBV27 combines with J gene TRBJ2-7; no clear D gene. The assigned J gene may be wrong: the sequence end matches TRBJ2-5 better. The V gene's germline CDR1 is MNHEY and CDR2 SMNVEV (reference sequence). This CDR3 contains 13 residues. The CDR3 DNA reads as TGTGCCAGCAGTTTAGGTTTACGCGGGACCCAGTACTTC. The encoded protein is CASSLGLRGTQYF.

The CDR3 nucleotides read TGTGCCAGCGTAAACTCCTATAATTCACCCCTCCACTTT. This encodes CASVNSYNSPLHF. The V call is TRBV12-3 or TRBV12-4, the J call TRBJ1-6; D gene uncertain. The CDR3 extends over 13 amino acids. The V gene lost 8 bases and the J gene lost 0 bases, with 5 bases spanning the gap.

This clonotype was recorded a few times. This chain joins TRBV7-2 and TRBJ2-4; 9 bases map to TRBD1. CDR1 and CDR2 (germline): SGHTA, FQGNSA. CDR3 length: 17 residues. The V segment lost 5 bases and the J segment 3 bases; nucleotides outside the gene matches: 11. The CDR3 DNA follows: TGTGCCAGCAGCCCCCGAACAGGGGGCGTTAGCAAAAACATTCAGTACTTC. Translation gives CASSPRTGGVSKNIQYF.

The chain recombines TRBV6-5 with TRBJ1-2; TRBD1 agrees at 7 bases. The germline V gene has CDR1 MNHEY and CDR2 SVGAGI. This CDR3 is 11 amino acids long. Unmatched junction bases numbered 7, after V lost 8 bases and J lost 10 bases. The CDR3 DNA sequence: TGTGCCAGCGCAGGACAGGCCATCTACACCTTC. Translated: CASAGQAIYTF.